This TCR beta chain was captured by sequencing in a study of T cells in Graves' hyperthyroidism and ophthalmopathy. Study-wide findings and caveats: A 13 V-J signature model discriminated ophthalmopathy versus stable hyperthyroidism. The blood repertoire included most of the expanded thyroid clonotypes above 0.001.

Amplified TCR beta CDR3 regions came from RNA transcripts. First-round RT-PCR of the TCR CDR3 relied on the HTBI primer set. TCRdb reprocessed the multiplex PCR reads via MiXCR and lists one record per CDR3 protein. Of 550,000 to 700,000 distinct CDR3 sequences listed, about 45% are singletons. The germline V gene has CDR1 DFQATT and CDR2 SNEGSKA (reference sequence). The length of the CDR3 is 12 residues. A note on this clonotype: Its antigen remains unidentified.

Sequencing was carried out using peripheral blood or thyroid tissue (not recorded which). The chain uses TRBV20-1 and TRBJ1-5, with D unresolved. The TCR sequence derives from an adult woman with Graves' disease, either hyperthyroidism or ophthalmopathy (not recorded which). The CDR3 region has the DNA TGCAGCGTCGGTGTTAGCAATCAGCCCCAGCATTTT. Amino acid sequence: CSVGVSNQPQHF.